This T cell receptor (beta chain) was sequenced in a study of CD8+CD57+ T cells in acquired aplastic anemia. The wider study: Sorted CD4+ and CD8+ cells gave an average of about 3 ug of DNA. Overall study results and limits: Common to patients and controls were 25 to 30 CD8+ CDR3 sequences.

The sample holds one count of this clonotype. The antigen remains unidentified. Sequenced patients had shown CD8+CD57+ cell expansion by flow cytometry. Blood was sampled before the patients had received any therapy. TCR beta VDJ and CDR3 profiling used genomic DNA as template. MiXCR, applied by TCRdb to the reads, yields one record per CDR3 protein. The sample shows some 140,000 distinct CDR3 sequences, over 50% of them seen only once. This TCR came from a human donor with aplastic anemia. Material for sequencing was sorted CD4+, CD8+, or CD8+CD57+ T cells (not recorded which) from PBMCs.

The chain's CDR3 is CSASNYGYTF. The CDR3 DNA sequence: TGCAGTGCTAGTAACTATGGCTACACCTTC. This chain joins TRBV20-1 and TRBJ1-2; D gene uncertain. Trimming removed 3 bases from V and 1 base from J, with 0 bases in between. Germline-derived CDR1 and CDR2 are DFQATT and SNEGSKA (reference sequence). This CDR3 is 10 amino acids long.